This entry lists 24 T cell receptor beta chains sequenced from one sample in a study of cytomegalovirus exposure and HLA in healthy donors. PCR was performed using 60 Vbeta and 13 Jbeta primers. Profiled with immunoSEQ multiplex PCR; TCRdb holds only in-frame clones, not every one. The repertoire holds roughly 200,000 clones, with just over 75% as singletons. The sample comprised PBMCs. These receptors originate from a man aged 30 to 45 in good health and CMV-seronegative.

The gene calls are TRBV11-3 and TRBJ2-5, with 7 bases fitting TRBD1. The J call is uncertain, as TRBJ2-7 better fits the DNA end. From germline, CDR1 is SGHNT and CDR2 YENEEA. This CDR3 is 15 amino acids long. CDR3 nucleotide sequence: TGTGCCAGCAGCTTAGGAGGGGGCGAAACCTACGAGCAGTACTTC. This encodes CASSLGGGETYEQYF.

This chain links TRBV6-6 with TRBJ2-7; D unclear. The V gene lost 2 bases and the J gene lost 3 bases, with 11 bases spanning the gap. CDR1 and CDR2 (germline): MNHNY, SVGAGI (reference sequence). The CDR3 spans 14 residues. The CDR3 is CASSYGTADYEQYF. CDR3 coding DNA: TGTGCCAGCAGTTACGGTACAGCCGACTACGAGCAGTACTTC.

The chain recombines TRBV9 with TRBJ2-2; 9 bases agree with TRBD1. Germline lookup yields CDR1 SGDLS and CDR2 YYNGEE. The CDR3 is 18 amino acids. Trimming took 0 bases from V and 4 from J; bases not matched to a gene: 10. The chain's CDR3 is CASSVGTGQGKGTGELFF. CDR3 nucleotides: TGTGCCAGCAGCGTAGGGACAGGACAGGGGAAAGGCACCGGGGAGCTGTTTTTT.

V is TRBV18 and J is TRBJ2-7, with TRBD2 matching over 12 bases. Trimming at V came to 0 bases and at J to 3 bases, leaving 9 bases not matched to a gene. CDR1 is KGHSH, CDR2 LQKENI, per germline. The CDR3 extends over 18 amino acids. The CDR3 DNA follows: TGTGCCAGCTCACCACCGACTAGCGGGAGCCGCCTTAACTACGAGCAGTACTTC. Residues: CASSPPTSGSRLNYEQYF.

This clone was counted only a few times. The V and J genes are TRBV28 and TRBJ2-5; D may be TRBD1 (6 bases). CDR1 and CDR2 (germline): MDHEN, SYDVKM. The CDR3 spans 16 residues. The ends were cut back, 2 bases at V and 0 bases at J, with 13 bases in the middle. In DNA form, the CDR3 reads TGTGCCAGCAGTTTAACCCGGACAGAGTACCAAGAGACCCAGTACTTC. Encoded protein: CASSLTRTEYQETQYF. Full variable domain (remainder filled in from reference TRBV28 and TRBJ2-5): DVKVTQSSRYLVKRTGEKVFLECVQDMDHENMFWYRQDPGLGLRLIYFSYDVKMKEKGDIPEGYSVSREKKERFSLILESASTNQTSMYLCASSLTRTEYQETQYFGPGTRLLVL.

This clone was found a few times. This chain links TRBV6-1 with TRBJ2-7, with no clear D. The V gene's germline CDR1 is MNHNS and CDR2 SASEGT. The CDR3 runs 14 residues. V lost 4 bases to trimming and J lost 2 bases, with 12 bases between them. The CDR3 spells CASSVATATYEQYF. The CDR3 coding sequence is TGTGCCAGCAGTGTCGCTACAGCTACCTACGAGCAGTACTTC.

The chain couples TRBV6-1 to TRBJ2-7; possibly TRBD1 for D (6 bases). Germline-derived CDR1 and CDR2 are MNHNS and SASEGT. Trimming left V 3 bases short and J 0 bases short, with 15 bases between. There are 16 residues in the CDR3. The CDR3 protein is CASSDMGTFGSYEQYF. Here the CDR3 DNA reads TGTGCCAGCAGTGATATGGGGACATTCGGCTCCTACGAGCAGTACTTC.

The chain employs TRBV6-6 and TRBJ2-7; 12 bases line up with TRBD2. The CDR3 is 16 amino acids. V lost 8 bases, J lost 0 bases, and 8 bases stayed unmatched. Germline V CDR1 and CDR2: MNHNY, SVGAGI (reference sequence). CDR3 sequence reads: CASGSSGRGSSYEQYF. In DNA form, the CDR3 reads TGTGCCAGCGGATCTAGCGGGAGGGGGAGCTCCTACGAGCAGTACTTC.

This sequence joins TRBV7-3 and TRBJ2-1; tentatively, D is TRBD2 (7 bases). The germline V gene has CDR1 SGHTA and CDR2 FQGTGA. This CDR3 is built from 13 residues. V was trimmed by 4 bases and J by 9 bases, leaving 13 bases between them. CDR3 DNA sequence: TGTGCCAGCAGCTCCGCCCGGGGGGCTGAGCAGTTCTTC. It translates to CASSSARGAEQFF.

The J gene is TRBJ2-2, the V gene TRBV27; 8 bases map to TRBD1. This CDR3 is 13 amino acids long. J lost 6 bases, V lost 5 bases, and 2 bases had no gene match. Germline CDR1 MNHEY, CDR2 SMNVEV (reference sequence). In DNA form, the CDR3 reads TGTGCCAGCAGTGGACAGGGACCCGGGGAGCTGTTTTTT. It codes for CASSGQGPGELFF.

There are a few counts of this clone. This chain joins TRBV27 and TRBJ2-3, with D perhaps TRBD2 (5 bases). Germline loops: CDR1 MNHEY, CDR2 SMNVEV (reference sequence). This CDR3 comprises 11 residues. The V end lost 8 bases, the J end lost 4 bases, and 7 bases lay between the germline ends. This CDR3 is CASLRADTQYF. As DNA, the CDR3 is TGTGCCAGCCTGCGGGCAGATACGCAGTATTTT.

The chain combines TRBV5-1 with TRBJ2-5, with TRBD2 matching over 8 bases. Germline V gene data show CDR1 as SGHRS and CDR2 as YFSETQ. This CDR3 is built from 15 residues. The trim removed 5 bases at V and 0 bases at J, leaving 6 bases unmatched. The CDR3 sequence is CASSTGGGYQETQYF. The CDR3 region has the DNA TGCGCCAGCAGTACCGGCGGGGGGTACCAAGAGACCCAGTACTTC.

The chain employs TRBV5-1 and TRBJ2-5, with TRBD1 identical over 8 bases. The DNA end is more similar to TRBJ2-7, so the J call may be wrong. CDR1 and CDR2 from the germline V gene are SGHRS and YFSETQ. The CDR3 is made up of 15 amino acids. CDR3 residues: CASSGTGTGAYEQYF. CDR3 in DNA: TGCGCCAGCAGCGGAACCGGGACAGGAGCCTACGAGCAGTACTTC.

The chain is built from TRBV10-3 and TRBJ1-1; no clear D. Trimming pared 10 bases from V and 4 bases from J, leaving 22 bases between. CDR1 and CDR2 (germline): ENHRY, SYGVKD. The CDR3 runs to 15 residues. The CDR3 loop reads CASSPDTFMGTEAFF. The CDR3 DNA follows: TGTGCCAGCAGCCCCGACACGTTCATGGGCACTGAAGCTTTCTTT.

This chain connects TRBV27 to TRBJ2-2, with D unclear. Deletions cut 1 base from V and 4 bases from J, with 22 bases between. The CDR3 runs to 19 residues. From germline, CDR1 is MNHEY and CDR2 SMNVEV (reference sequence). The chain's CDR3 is CASSLLIGRSSSRTGELFF. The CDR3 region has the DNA TGTGCCAGCAGTTTATTAATCGGCAGATCTAGTTCTCGCACCGGGGAGCTGTTTTTT.

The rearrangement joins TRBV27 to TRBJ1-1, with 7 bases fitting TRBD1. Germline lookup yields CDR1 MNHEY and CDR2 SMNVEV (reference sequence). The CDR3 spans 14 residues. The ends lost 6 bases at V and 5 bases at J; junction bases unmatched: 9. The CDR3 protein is CASRGRTDRTEAFF. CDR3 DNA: TGTGCCAGCAGGGGCCGTACGGACAGGACTGAAGCTTTCTTT.

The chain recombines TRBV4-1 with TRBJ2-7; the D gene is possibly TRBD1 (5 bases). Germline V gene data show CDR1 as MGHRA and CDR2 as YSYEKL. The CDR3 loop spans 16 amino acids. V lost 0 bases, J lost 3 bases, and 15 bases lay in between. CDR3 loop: CASSQEGTGINYEQYF. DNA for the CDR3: TGCGCCAGCAGCCAAGAAGGAACAGGAATTAACTACGAGCAGTACTTC.

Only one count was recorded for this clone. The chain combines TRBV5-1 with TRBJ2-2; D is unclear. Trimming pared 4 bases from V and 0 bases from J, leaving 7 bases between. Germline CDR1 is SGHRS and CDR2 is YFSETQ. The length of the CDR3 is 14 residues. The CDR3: CASSALPNTGELFF. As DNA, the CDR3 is TGCGCCAGCAGCGCGCTCCCGAACACCGGGGAGCTGTTTTTT.

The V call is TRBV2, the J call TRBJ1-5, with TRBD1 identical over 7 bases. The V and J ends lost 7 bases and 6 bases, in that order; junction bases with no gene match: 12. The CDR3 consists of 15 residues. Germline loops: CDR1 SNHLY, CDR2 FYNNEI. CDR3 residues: CASTFDRVGSQPQHF. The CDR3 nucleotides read TGTGCCAGCACCTTTGACAGGGTAGGGAGTCAGCCCCAGCATTTT.

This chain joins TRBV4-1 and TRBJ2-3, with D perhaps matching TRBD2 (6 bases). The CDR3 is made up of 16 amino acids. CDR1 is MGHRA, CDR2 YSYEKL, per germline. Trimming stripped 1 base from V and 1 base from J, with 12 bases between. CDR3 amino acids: CASSQGGGGGTDTQYF. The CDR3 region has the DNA TGCGCCAGCAGCCAAGGGGGAGGAGGCGGCACAGATACGCAGTATTTT.

CDR3 region: CASVQGGESEAFF. The CDR3 DNA follows: TGCGCCAGCGTTCAAGGGGGCGAGTCAGAAGCTTTCTTT. The chain employs TRBV4-1 and TRBJ1-1; TRBD1 matches at 7 bases. Trimming took 8 bases from V and 8 from J; bases not matched to a gene: 11. This CDR3 comprises 13 residues. Germline lookup yields CDR1 MGHRA and CDR2 YSYEKL.

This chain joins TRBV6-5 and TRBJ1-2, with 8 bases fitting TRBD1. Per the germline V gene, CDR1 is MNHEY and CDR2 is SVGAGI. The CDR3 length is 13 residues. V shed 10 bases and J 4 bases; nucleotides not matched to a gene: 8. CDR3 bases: TGTGCCATCTCGGACAGGGAGGGCTATGGCTACACCTTC. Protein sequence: CAISDREGYGYTF.

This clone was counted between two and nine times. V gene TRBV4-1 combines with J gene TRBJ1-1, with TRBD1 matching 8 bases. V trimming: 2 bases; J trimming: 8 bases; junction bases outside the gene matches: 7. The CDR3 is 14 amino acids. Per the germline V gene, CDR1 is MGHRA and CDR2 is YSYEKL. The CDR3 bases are TGCGCCAGCAGCCAACTACCTAGGACAGGGGAAGCTTTCTTT. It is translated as CASSQLPRTGEAFF.

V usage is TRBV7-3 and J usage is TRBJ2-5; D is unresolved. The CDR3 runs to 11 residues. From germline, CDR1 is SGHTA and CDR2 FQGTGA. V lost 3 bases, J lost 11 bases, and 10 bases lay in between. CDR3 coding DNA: TGTGCCAGCAGCTTCCGACCGGAGCAGTACTTC. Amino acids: CASSFRPEQYF.